These 25 T cell receptor beta chains share one sample of origin, sequenced in a study of cytomegalovirus exposure and HLA in healthy donors. The table came from immunoSEQ multiplex PCR; TCRdb's copy has only in-frame clones and leaves some out. The data hold about 160,000 clones, with roughly 96% observed a single time. The sequenced sample was PBMCs. These receptors were taken from a woman aged 18-29 years in good health and CMV-seronegative.

The rearrangement uses TRBV4-1 and TRBJ2-5; 10 bases map to TRBD2. After removal of 4 bases from V and 1 base from J, the junction contained 9 bases not matched to a gene. CDR1 is MGHRA, CDR2 YSYEKL, per germline. CDR3 length: 17 amino acids. In DNA, the CDR3 is TGCGCCAGCAGCCCCCATTTCCAGCGGGGGGGCCAAGAGACCCAGTACTTC. It encodes CASSPHFQRGGQETQYF.

This sequence joins TRBV5-1 and TRBJ2-1; possible D gene TRBD2, 5 bases. Germline V lookup: CDR1 SGHRS, CDR2 YFSETQ. V dropped 2 bases and J dropped 6 bases, with 9 bases sitting between them. The CDR3 has 13 amino acids. The CDR3 sequence is CASSFGSPNEQFF. The CDR3 DNA reads as TGCGCCAGCAGCTTTGGGAGCCCCAATGAGCAGTTCTTC.

The chain employs TRBV4-2 and TRBJ1-5; 8 bases agree with TRBD1. V shed 1 base, J shed 6 bases, and the junction held 2 bases outside the gene matches. This CDR3 spans 14 amino acids. The germline V gene has CDR1 LGHNA and CDR2 YNFKEQ. The CDR3: CASSQGTGSQPQHF. The CDR3 DNA reads as TGTGCCAGCAGCCAAGGGACAGGGAGTCAGCCCCAGCATTTT.

This rearrangement joins TRBV13 to TRBJ1-4, with a tentative D call TRBD1 (6 bases). The CDR3 is 13 residues long. In germline, CDR1 is PRHDT, CDR2 FYEKMQ (reference sequence). Trimming removed 4 bases at V and 7 bases at J, with 10 bases between. The CDR3: CASSYRESEKLFF. As DNA, the CDR3 is TGTGCCAGCAGCTACAGGGAGAGTGAAAAACTGTTTTTT.

The chain employs TRBV7-3 and TRBJ2-1; 12 nucleotides agree with TRBD2. CDR1 and CDR2 (germline): SGHTA, FQGTGA. The CDR3 has 15 amino acids. V shed 5 bases, J shed 6 bases, and the junction held 5 bases outside the gene matches. CDR3 sequence (DNA): TGTGCCAGCAGCACCCTAGCGGGGGGGATCAATGAGCAGTTCTTC. Protein sequence: CASSTLAGGINEQFF. The full variable domain, its missing parts supplied by reference TRBV7-3 and TRBJ2-1, is GAGVSQTPSNKVTEKGKYVELRCDPISGHTALYWYRQSLGQGPEFLIYFQGTGAADDSGLPNDRFFAVRPEGSVSTLKIQRTERGDSAVYLCASSTLAGGINEQFFGPGTRLTVL.

J is TRBJ1-2 and V is TRBV18; 7 nucleotides match TRBD1. The CDR3 consists of 14 residues. The V gene end was trimmed by 6 bases and the J gene end by 3 bases; junction bases not matched to a gene: 7. Germline CDR1 is KGHSH and CDR2 is LQKENI. CDR3 loop: CASSDRVLDYGYTF. CDR3 DNA: TGTGCCAGCTCCGACAGGGTTCTGGACTATGGCTACACCTTC.

The chain uses TRBV7-9 and TRBJ2-1; no reliable D call. This CDR3 is built from 11 residues. The germline gives CDR1 SEHNR, CDR2 FQNEAQ (reference sequence). Between the trimmed V and J ends, which lost 5 bases and 7 bases, there was a span of 6 bases. This chain's CDR3 is CASSVSNEQFF. CDR3 in DNA: TGTGCCAGCAGCGTTAGTAATGAGCAGTTCTTC.

V and J are TRBV30 and TRBJ1-1, with 9 bases fitting TRBD1. Germline CDR1 GTSNPN, CDR2 SVGIG (reference sequence). The CDR3 spans 15 residues. The junction had 4 bases not matched to a gene; V was cut back by 2 bases and J by 0 bases. The CDR3 here is CAWSPGDRVNTEAFF. CDR3 sequence (DNA): TGTGCCTGGAGTCCAGGGGACAGGGTGAACACTGAAGCTTTCTTT.

The chain combines TRBV2 with TRBJ1-2, with 9 bases matching TRBD1. The CDR3 runs 15 residues. V shed 4 bases and J 4 bases; nucleotides not matched to a gene: 7. Germline assignment: CDR1 SNHLY and CDR2 FYNNEI. The CDR3, as DNA: TGTGCCAGCAGTGGGGGGACAGGGTATATCTATGGCTACACCTTC. It is translated as CASSGGTGYIYGYTF.

This clone was counted once. The chain combines TRBV29-1 with TRBJ1-3; D gene ambiguous. Trimming stripped 4 bases from V and 2 bases from J, with 6 bases between. The CDR3 length is 12 residues. Germline lookup yields CDR1 SQVTM and CDR2 ANQGSEA. CDR3 DNA: TGCAGCGTTGTGGGCACTGGAAACACCATATATTTT. It translates to CSVVGTGNTIYF.

The genes are TRBV9 and TRBJ2-1, with a tentative D call TRBD1 (7 bases). Between the trimmed V and J ends, which lost 4 bases and 7 bases, there was a span of 18 bases. The CDR3 spans 15 residues. Germline V gives CDR1 SGDLS, CDR2 YYNGEE. The chain's CDR3 is CASSPGGQKGNEQFF. The CDR3 DNA reads TGTGCCAGCAGCCCCGGGGGACAGAAGGGTAATGAGCAGTTCTTC.

The rearrangement joins TRBV9 to TRBJ1-5; 11 bases fit TRBD1. V lost 3 bases, J lost 7 bases, and 6 bases stayed unmatched. In germline, CDR1 is SGDLS, CDR2 YYNGEE. The CDR3 totals 15 residues. The CDR3 here is CASSAGQGARQPQHF. The CDR3 coding sequence is TGTGCCAGCAGCGCCGGACAGGGGGCACGCCAGCCCCAGCATTTT. The full variable domain, completed using reference TRBV9 and TRBJ1-5, is DSGVTQTPKHLITATGQRVTLRCSPRSGDLSVYWYQQSLDQGLQFLIQYYNGEERAKGNILERFSAQQFPDLHSELNLSSLELGDSALYFCASSAGQGARQPQHFGDGTRLSIL.

CDR3 protein: CASKSGGPTEAFF. The CDR3, as DNA: TGTGCCAGCAAATCGGGGGGGCCGACTGAAGCTTTCTTT. This sequence joins TRBV6-5 and TRBJ1-1; D might be TRBD1 (6 bases). CDR1 is MNHEY, CDR2 SVGAGI, per germline. Trimming stripped 7 bases from V and 5 bases from J, with 14 bases between. There are 13 residues in the CDR3.

This clone is a singleton in its sample. The chain uses TRBV7-3 and TRBJ2-1; the match to TRBD2 covers 7 bases. With V trimmed by 5 bases and J by 3 bases, 10 bases remained unmatched. CDR1 and CDR2 (germline): SGHTA, FQGTGA. CDR3 length: 16 amino acids. The CDR3 DNA follows: TGTGCCAGCAGCGACGCCCCTTGGGAGGGCTACAATGAGCAGTTCTTC. As protein: CASSDAPWEGYNEQFF.

The chain combines TRBV6-1 with TRBJ1-5; 10 positions match TRBD1. The junction had 9 bases not matched to a gene; V was cut back by 3 bases and J by 10 bases. This CDR3 comprises 15 residues. Germline V gene data show CDR1 as MNHNS and CDR2 as SASEGT. In DNA, the CDR3 is TGTGCCAGCAGTGATCAACCGGGACAGGGGCTTCCCCAGCATTTT. It is translated as CASSDQPGQGLPQHF.

Here the CDR3 DNA reads TGTGCCAGCAGCAGACAGGGGAGCACAGATACGCAGTATTTT. It specifies CASSRQGSTDTQYF. This chain uses TRBV9 with TRBJ2-3; the match to TRBD1 covers 8 bases. V dropped 4 bases and J dropped 0; count of bases not matched to a gene: 1. CDR3 length: 14 amino acids. CDR1 is SGDLS and CDR2 is YYNGEE in the germline V gene.

This chain uses TRBV5-1 with TRBJ1-2, with 8 bases identical to TRBD1. After removal of 4 bases from V and 1 base from J, the junction contained 9 bases not matched to a gene. CDR3 length: 16 residues. Germline V gene lookup returns CDR1 SGHRS and CDR2 YFSETQ. In DNA form, the CDR3 reads TGCGCCAGCAGCCCCGACAGGGGACAGCTTAACTATGGCTACACCTTC. Protein sequence: CASSPDRGQLNYGYTF.

The V and J genes are TRBV9 and TRBJ2-3, with 10 nucleotides matching TRBD2. V dropped 4 bases and J dropped 2; count of bases not matched to a gene: 16. The CDR3 runs to 19 residues. In germline, CDR1 is SGDLS, CDR2 YYNGEE. The CDR3 is CASSLGLADNTLYTDTQYF. CDR3 bases: TGTGCCAGCAGCCTTGGACTAGCGGATAACACGCTATACACAGATACGCAGTATTTT. The whole variable domain, filled in from reference TRBV9 and TRBJ2-3, reads DSGVTQTPKHLITATGQRVTLRCSPRSGDLSVYWYQQSLDQGLQFLIQYYNGEERAKGNILERFSAQQFPDLHSELNLSSLELGDSALYFCASSLGLADNTLYTDTQYFGPGTRLTVL.

V is TRBV29-1 and J is TRBJ2-3; TRBD1 is a possible D gene (6 bases). The V gene's germline CDR1 is SQVTM and CDR2 ANQGSEA. The CDR3 is 13 residues long. The ends were cut back, 7 bases at V and 4 bases at J, with 15 bases in the middle. The CDR3 reads CSGGPRAPDTQYF. In nucleotides, the CDR3 is TGCAGCGGGGGGCCACGAGCCCCAGATACGCAGTATTTT.

The chain employs TRBV6-1 and TRBJ2-2; maybe TRBD1 (6 bases). There are 16 residues in the CDR3. V was clipped by 4 bases and J by 0 bases, with 12 bases between them. In germline, CDR1 is MNHNS, CDR2 SASEGT. The DNA of the CDR3 is TGTGCCAGCAGTGGGTTGACAGGAACGAACACCGGGGAGCTGTTTTTT. This codes for CASSGLTGTNTGELFF.

The J gene is TRBJ2-2, the V gene TRBV7-3, with a possible D match to TRBD1 (6 bases). V lost 3 bases, J lost 0 bases, and 11 bases lay in between. The germline gives CDR1 SGHTA, CDR2 FQGTGA. There are 16 residues in the CDR3. CDR3 loop: CASSLTGLTNTGELFF. The CDR3 coding sequence is TGTGCCAGCAGCTTGACAGGACTCACGAACACCGGGGAGCTGTTTTTT.

This clone was observed once. CDR3: CASSLFTGGLNSYEQYF. DNA of the CDR3: TGTGCCAGCAGCTTATTCACGGGAGGGTTGAACTCCTACGAGCAGTACTTC. The J gene is TRBJ2-7, the V gene TRBV7-8; 8 bases line up with TRBD2. This CDR3 comprises 17 residues. V dropped 2 bases and J dropped 0; count of bases not matched to a gene: 9. CDR1 SGHVS and CDR2 FQNEAQ come from the germline V gene.

The chain recombines TRBV7-8 with TRBJ1-2, with 9 positions matching TRBD1. The CDR3 is 17 amino acids. The V and J ends lost 1 base and 8 bases, in that order; junction bases with no gene match: 14. Per germline, CDR1 SGHVS and CDR2 FQNEAQ. The CDR3 coding sequence is TGTGCCAGCAGCTTAGAGGGACAGGGATCCTCCTGGGGAGGCTACACCTTC. It codes for CASSLEGQGSSWGGYTF.

The rearrangement joins TRBV4-2 to TRBJ2-1, with TRBD2 identical over 10 bases. Germline loops: CDR1 LGHNA, CDR2 YNFKEQ. Germline trimming cut 2 bases from V and 13 bases from J; bases unmatched to any gene: 8. This CDR3 is 14 amino acids long. The CDR3 nucleotides read TGTGCCAGCAGCCAACTCTGGAGCGGGGGGGAACAGTTCTTC. Protein sequence: CASSQLWSGGEQFF.

This sequence joins TRBV15 and TRBJ2-5, with D uncertain. Germline V CDR1 and CDR2: LNHNV, YYDKDF (reference sequence). This CDR3 spans 13 amino acids. V shed 6 bases and J shed 2 bases, with 10 bases lying between them. The CDR3 coding sequence is TGTGCCACCAGATACGGGTGGCAAGAGACCCAGTACTTC. As protein: CATRYGWQETQYF.